This passage covers 21 T cell receptor beta chains from one sample sequenced in a study of chemoradiotherapy in HPV16-positive cancers. Profiled with immunoSEQ multiplex PCR; TCRdb holds only in-frame clones, not every one. The sample has fewer than 30,000 clones, 94% seen once. Sampling was done from a patient who underwent chemoradiotherapy. The receptors come from a human donor with HPV-associated anogenital cancer.

The chain couples TRBV4-3 to TRBJ1-1; no definite D call. Germline CDR1 LGHNA, CDR2 YSLEER. V dropped 3 bases and J dropped 6 bases, with 8 bases sitting between them. There are 12 residues in the CDR3. CDR3 protein: CASSHVDSEAFF. CDR3 coding DNA: TGCGCCAGCAGCCATGTAGATTCTGAAGCTTTCTTT.

The genes are TRBV19 and TRBJ1-5; maybe TRBD1 (5 bases). The ends were cut back, 3 bases at V and 6 bases at J, with 15 bases in the middle. Germline loops: CDR1 LNHDA, CDR2 SQIVND (reference sequence). There are 15 residues in the CDR3. The CDR3 loop reads CASSIGVGGGQPQHF. The CDR3 DNA reads as TGTGCCAGTAGTATTGGGGTCGGGGGGGGTCAGCCCCAGCATTTT. The variable domain in full, with the rest retrieved from reference TRBV19 and TRBJ1-5, is DGGITQSPKYLFRKEGQNVTLSCEQNLNHDAMYWYRQDPGQGLRLIYYSQIVNDFQKGDIAEGYSVSREKKESFPLTVTSAQKNPTAFYLCASSIGVGGGQPQHFGDGTRLSIL.

The chain couples TRBV19 to TRBJ2-3; possible D gene TRBD2, 5 bases. Germline assignment: CDR1 LNHDA and CDR2 SQIVND (reference sequence). The CDR3 is 13 residues long. Trimming left V 7 bases short and J 2 bases short, with 10 bases between. CDR3 in DNA: TGTGCCAGTACCGAGCGGAACACAGATACGCAGTATTTT. Amino acid sequence: CASTERNTDTQYF. Full variable domain (outside the CDR3, taken from reference TRBV19 and TRBJ2-3): DGGITQSPKYLFRKEGQNVTLSCEQNLNHDAMYWYRQDPGQGLRLIYYSQIVNDFQKGDIAEGYSVSREKKESFPLTVTSAQKNPTAFYLCASTERNTDTQYFGPGTRLTVL.

This chain uses TRBV25-1 with TRBJ1-5; D not certain. V dropped 6 bases and J dropped 3 bases, with 6 bases sitting between them. The CDR3 is 12 residues long. Germline V lookup: CDR1 MGHDK, CDR2 SYGVNS. The CDR3 is CASRGPNQPQHF. CDR3 nucleotide sequence: TGTGCCAGCAGGGGTCCCAATCAGCCCCAGCATTTT.

The chain joins TRBV2 to TRBJ2-3; unclear D gene. This CDR3 comprises 14 residues. Trimming left V 6 bases short and J 2 bases short, with 12 bases between. Germline CDR1 reads SNHLY; CDR2 reads FYNNEI. CDR3 DNA sequence: TGTGCCAGCAGGGCCCCACTACCCACAGATACGCAGTATTTT. It translates to CASRAPLPTDTQYF.

This sequence joins TRBV5-5 and TRBJ1-1; the match to TRBD1 covers 8 bases. Germline values: CDR1 SGHKS, CDR2 YYEKEE (reference sequence). V gave up 4 bases and J gave up 0 bases; unmatched junction bases: 8. CDR3 size: 16 residues. The CDR3 coding sequence is TGTGCCAGCAGCCCACGGACAGGGCTCATGAACACTGAAGCTTTCTTT. This sequence encodes CASSPRTGLMNTEAFF.

The gene calls are TRBV6-5 and TRBJ2-7, with a possible D match to TRBD1 (6 bases). Trimming pared 6 bases from V and 5 bases from J, leaving 17 bases between. CDR3 length: 14 amino acids. From germline, CDR1 is MNHEY and CDR2 SVGAGI. CDR3 in amino acids: CASSASTGKNEQYF. The CDR3 coding sequence is TGTGCCAGCAGCGCTTCAACAGGGAAGAACGAGCAGTACTTC.

This clone was picked up one time. The chain recombines TRBV5-4 with TRBJ2-3; 10 bases map to TRBD2. The junction had 12 bases not matched to a gene; V was cut back by 1 base and J by 1 base. This CDR3 is built from 19 residues. Germline V gene lookup returns CDR1 SGHNT and CDR2 YYREEE (reference sequence). CDR3: CASSLSQRGTSGGTDTQYF. The DNA of the CDR3 is TGTGCCAGCAGCTTGAGTCAAAGGGGAACTAGCGGGGGCACAGATACGCAGTATTTT.

The chain uses TRBV7-2 and TRBJ1-1; TRBD1 might be the D (5 bases). V lost 3 bases and J 3 bases, leaving 8 bases between the germline ends. Germline CDR1 reads SGHTA; CDR2 reads FQGNSA. The CDR3 length is 13 residues. This CDR3 is CASSFMGDTEAFF. CDR3 nucleotides: TGTGCCAGCAGCTTCATGGGGGACACTGAAGCTTTCTTT. The whole variable domain, filled in from reference TRBV7-2 and TRBJ1-1, reads GAGVSQSPSNKVTEKGKDVELRCDPISGHTALYWYRQSLGQGLEFLIYFQGNSAPDKSGLPSDRFSAERTGGSVSTLTIQRTQQEDSAVYLCASSFMGDTEAFFGQGTRLTVV.

The chain employs TRBV6-1 and TRBJ2-6, with TRBD1 matching 9 bases. Germline V gene lookup returns CDR1 MNHNS and CDR2 SASEGT. This CDR3 spans 15 amino acids. V trimming: 6 bases; J trimming: 0 bases; junction bases outside the gene matches: 0. DNA for the CDR3: TGTGCCAGCAGGACAGGGGGCTCTGGGGCCAACGTCCTGACTTTC. It encodes CASRTGGSGANVLTF.

CDR3 bases: TGTGCCAGCAGCTTTTCGGCATCGTTTAGATCTAGCACAGATACGCAGTATTTT. It specifies CASSFSASFRSSTDTQYF. This chain joins TRBV11-2 and TRBJ2-3; D remains unclear. Germline V gives CDR1 SGHAT, CDR2 FQNNGV. Trimming removed 3 bases at V and 0 bases at J, with 19 bases between. The CDR3 loop spans 18 amino acids.

The rearrangement links TRBV5-1 to TRBJ2-3, with a weak D call TRBD2 (7 bases). Germline CDR1 reads SGHRS; CDR2 reads YFSETQ. CDR3 size: 13 residues. V lost 3 bases, J lost 6 bases, and 11 bases lay in between. The CDR3 protein is CASSSTGGDTQYF. The DNA of the CDR3 is TGCGCCAGCAGCTCGACGGGGGGCGATACGCAGTATTTT.

The rearrangement uses TRBV9 and TRBJ2-5, with 13 positions matching TRBD2. V lost 4 bases to trimming and J lost 4 bases; unmatched junction nucleotides: 7. Germline CDR1 is SGDLS and CDR2 is YYNGEE. The CDR3 contains 16 residues. The CDR3 sequence: CASSPRTSGGGETQYF. The CDR3 DNA reads as TGTGCCAGCAGCCCCAGGACTAGCGGGGGTGGAGAGACCCAGTACTTC. The full variable domain, completed using reference TRBV9 and TRBJ2-5, is DSGVTQTPKHLITATGQRVTLRCSPRSGDLSVYWYQQSLDQGLQFLIQYYNGEERAKGNILERFSAQQFPDLHSELNLSSLELGDSALYFCASSPRTSGGGETQYFGPGTRLLVL.

The rearrangement links TRBV19 to TRBJ2-2; 11 nucleotides align to TRBD1. The germline V gene has CDR1 LNHDA and CDR2 SQIVND (reference sequence). This CDR3 has 17 amino acids. V lost 3 bases to trimming and J lost 4 bases; unmatched junction nucleotides: 7. CDR3 loop: CASSIGTGGLVTGELFF. CDR3 nucleotides: TGTGCCAGTAGTATCGGGACAGGGGGACTTGTCACCGGGGAGCTGTTTTTT.

The chain recombines TRBV28 with TRBJ1-2; D not certain. V was cut by 3 bases and J by 1 base, with 18 bases left in between. The CDR3 extends over 17 amino acids. Germline V gene data show CDR1 as MDHEN and CDR2 as SYDVKM. The CDR3 coding sequence is TGTGCCAGCAGTTTCCTAGCCGAGCCAAGAGTTAACTATGGCTACACCTTC. The encoded protein is CASSFLAEPRVNYGYTF.

This chain joins TRBV2 and TRBJ1-5; TRBD1 aligns across 7 bases. This CDR3 has 16 amino acids. The V gene's germline CDR1 is SNHLY and CDR2 FYNNEI. The ends lost 3 bases at V and 1 base at J; junction bases unmatched: 6. The CDR3 loop reads CASSEKKGQSNQPQHF. In DNA form, the CDR3 reads TGTGCCAGCAGTGAGAAAAAGGGACAGAGCAATCAGCCCCAGCATTTT.

The chain carries TRBV6-6 and TRBJ1-2; no definite D call. V lost 8 bases, J lost 8 bases, and 15 bases lay in between. The CDR3 runs to 12 residues. Germline CDR1 is MNHNY and CDR2 is SVGAGI (reference sequence). The CDR3 nucleotides are TGTGCCAGCCAGCAGGACCTCGGAGGCTACACCTTC. This codes for CASQQDLGGYTF.

V usage is TRBV4-2 and J usage is TRBJ1-2, with a tentative D call TRBD1 (6 bases). Germline V gene lookup returns CDR1 LGHNA and CDR2 YNFKEQ. The CDR3 is made up of 15 amino acids. Trimming took 4 bases from V and 4 from J, leaving 16 bases between them. The CDR3 here is CASSPTGFPTYGYTF. The CDR3 DNA reads TGTGCCAGCAGCCCTACAGGGTTCCCCACCTATGGCTACACCTTC.

This rearrangement joins TRBV5-8 to TRBJ1-2, with D possibly being TRBD1 (5 bases). CDR1 is SGHTS and CDR2 is YDEGEE in the germline V gene. The CDR3 contains 15 residues. Trimming took off 0 bases at V and 1 base at J, with 10 bases between the two ends. The CDR3 region has the DNA TGTGCCAGCAGCTTGGGACAGTATAATAACTATGGCTACACCTTC. This translates into CASSLGQYNNYGYTF.

The chain uses TRBV28 and TRBJ2-5; 12 bases fit TRBD2. The trim removed 5 bases at V and 5 bases at J, leaving 6 bases unmatched. Germline values: CDR1 MDHEN, CDR2 SYDVKM. The length of the CDR3 is 15 residues. The CDR3 sequence: CASSVTSGRMETQYF. CDR3 bases: TGTGCCAGCAGTGTAACTAGCGGGAGGATGGAGACCCAGTACTTC.

The rearrangement links TRBV5-1 to TRBJ2-4; D unclear. Germline V gene sequence: CDR1 SGHRS, CDR2 YFSETQ. Trimming left V 4 bases short and J 0 bases short, with 8 bases between. The CDR3 extends over 14 amino acids. The CDR3, as DNA: TGCGCCAGCAGCAGGAATCTAGCCAAAAACATTCAGTACTTC. This translates into CASSRNLAKNIQYF.